The subject of this entry is one T cell receptor beta chain. TCRdb reprocessed the RT-PCR reads with MiXCR, giving one entry per CDR3 protein. The table has about 680,000 distinct CDR3 sequences, approximately 15% seen once. There are 14 residues in the CDR3. Germline assignment: CDR1 SGHRS and CDR2 YFSETQ. V shed 4 bases, J shed 6 bases, and the junction held 4 bases outside the gene matches. The chain couples TRBV5-1 to TRBJ1-2; 12 bases match TRBD1. This TCR derives from a female donor in good health, serving as a healthy control. Sequencing input: memory CD4+ T cells from blood. The CDR3 DNA reads TGCGCCAGCAGCGGGGGACAGGGGGCTCATGGCTACACCTTC. This codes for CASSGGQGAHGYTF.